This T cell receptor beta chain is drawn from a study of brain metastases from non-small cell lung cancer. Study findings and constraints: Expanded T-cell clones appeared in more than 60% of brain metastases over primaries. Compared with primary tumors, brain metastases showed less T-cell infiltration. Paired brain metastases and primary tumors largely shared TCR repertoires.

Here immunoSEQ multiplex PCR was the method, and the copy in TCRdb shows in-frame clones only, minus some. Of 2,500 to 3,000 clones in the sample, approximately 90% were seen once. The CDR3 length is 15 residues. The junction had 4 bases not matched to a gene; V was cut back by 4 bases and J by 3 bases. The V gene's germline CDR1 is SEHNR and CDR2 FQNEAQ (reference sequence). A word on this clone: The antigen remains undetermined.

The chain uses TRBV7-9 and TRBJ2-3; 10 bases map to TRBD2. This receptor was identified in a donor at least 40 years old with non-small cell lung cancer. Sequencing input: primary lung tumor tissue. As DNA, the CDR3 is TGTGCCAGCAGCTCACCTAGCGGGGGTACAGATACGCAGTATTTT. Translation: CASSSPSGGTDTQYF. The full variable domain, in which reference TRBV7-9 and TRBJ2-3 provide the parts outside the CDR3, is DTGVSQNPRHKITKRGQNVTFRCDPISEHNRLYWYRQTLGQGPEFLTYFQNEAQLEKSRLLSDRFSAERPKGSFSTLEIQRTEQGDSAMYLCASSSPSGGTDTQYFGPGTRLTVL.